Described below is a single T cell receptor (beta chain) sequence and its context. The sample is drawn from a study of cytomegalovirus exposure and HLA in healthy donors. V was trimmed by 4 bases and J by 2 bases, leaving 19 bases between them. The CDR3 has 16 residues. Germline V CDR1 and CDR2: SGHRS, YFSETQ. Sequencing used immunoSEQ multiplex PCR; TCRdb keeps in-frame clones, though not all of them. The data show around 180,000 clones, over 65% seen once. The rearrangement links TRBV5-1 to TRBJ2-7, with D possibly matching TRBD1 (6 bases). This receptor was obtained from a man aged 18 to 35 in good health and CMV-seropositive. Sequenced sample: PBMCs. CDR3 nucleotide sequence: TGCGCCAGCAGCCCTAACAGGGACCAATCCACCTACGAGCAGTACTTC. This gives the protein CASSPNRDQSTYEQYF.